The TCR beta chain under discussion was sequenced for a study of shared clonotypes between healthy human individuals. Study in general: Used for every donor were three CD4 naive, three CD4 memory, two CD8 naive and one CD8 memory plate. Whole-study results and caveats: When compared with the clonotypes that were shared by all four sorted-subset donors, the non-shared clonotypes turned out to have lower generation probabilities.

The assay was immunoSEQ multiplex PCR, and TCRdb's table has in-frame clones only and misses some. This repertoire shows 980,000 or so clones, less than 85% found once; its top ten account for about 1.5%. On this clone itself: Its antigen remains unknown.

The TCR originated in a young man in good health. Sequencing was carried out using memory CD4+ T cells sorted from blood. Subset described: CD45RA-negative fraction.

This chain's CDR3 is CASSLRTGVEKLFF. Written as DNA, the CDR3 is TGCGCCAGCAGCTTAAGGACAGGGGTGGAAAAACTGTTTTTT. V is TRBV5-1 and J is TRBJ1-4; 9 bases agree with TRBD1. J gave up 8 bases and V 2 bases, and 4 bases lay outside the gene matches. Germline values: CDR1 SGHRS, CDR2 YFSETQ. The CDR3 has 14 amino acids. Based on the CDR3 plus reference TRBV5-1 and TRBJ1-4, the full variable domain is KAGVTQTPRYLIKTRGQQVTLSCSPISGHRSVSWYQQTPGQGLQFLFEYFSETQRNKGNFPGRFSGRQFSNSRSEMNVSTLELGDSALYLCASSLRTGVEKLFFGSGTQLSVL.